The text below deals with one TCR beta chain. What it recognizes is unknown. Using its own MiXCR run on the 5' RACE reads, TCRdb lists one record per CDR3 protein. The profile shows some 590,000 distinct CDR3 sequences, approximately 10% of them singletons. Healthy Caucasians alone served as donors. The source of the sample is a study of identical twins. The study, taken as a whole, reports: A lower insertion count was a feature of abundant cord blood beta clonotypes, with no such feature in memory repertoires.

Separately, the same data were catalogued under a study of yellow fever vaccine responses in identical twins.

This clonotype originated in a young woman in good health. The sample taken for sequencing was PBMCs.

CDR3 DNA: TGCAGTGCTATCAGGGGGGCCACTGAAGCTTTCTTT. Amino acid sequence: CSAIRGATEAFF. The gene calls are TRBV20-1 and TRBJ1-1; 7 nucleotides line up with TRBD1. With 4 bases clipped from V and 4 bases from J, the junction kept 3 bases outside the gene matches. In germline, CDR1 is DFQATT, CDR2 SNEGSKA (reference sequence). CDR3 length: 12 amino acids.